Below, 28 T cell receptor beta chains from the same sample are listed, as sequenced in a study of identifying expanded T cells in peripheral blood. Assay: immunoSEQ multiplex PCR; the TCRdb copy retains only in-frame clones and omits some. The sample has about 94,000 clones, 70% to 90% seen once; the top ten hold approximately 5%. Sequencing was carried out using blood. These TCRs come from a person between 18 and 75 years old in good health.

The chain links TRBV6-5 to TRBJ1-5; 7 nucleotides agree with TRBD1. V was pared by 4 bases and J by 5 bases, with 11 bases of the junction left unmatched. The CDR3 spans 16 residues. In germline, CDR1 is MNHEY, CDR2 SVGAGI. The CDR3 spells CASSSRQGNWDQPQHF. In DNA form, the CDR3 reads TGTGCCAGCAGTTCCAGACAGGGAAATTGGGATCAGCCCCAGCATTTT.

This clone was counted a single time. V and J are TRBV5-8 and TRBJ1-3; D is undetermined. The CDR3 is 14 amino acids. V gave up 4 bases and J gave up 1 base, with 9 bases separating them. The germline V gene has CDR1 SGHTS and CDR2 YDEGEE. The CDR3 region has the DNA TGTGCCAGCAGCCCCACCCTTTCTGGAAACACCATATATTTT. Protein: CASSPTLSGNTIYF. Looking up the rest from reference TRBV5-8 and TRBJ1-3 gives the full variable domain: EAGVTQSPTHLIKTRGQQATLRCSPISGHTSVYWYQQALGLGLQFLLWYDEGEERNRGNFPPRFSGRQFPNYSSELNVNALELEDSALYLCASSPTLSGNTIYFGEGSWLTVV.

The chain is built from TRBV5-1 and TRBJ1-6; D call uncertain. The V and J ends lost 4 bases and 10 bases respectively, with 18 bases between them. This CDR3 is built from 15 residues. CDR1 is SGHRS and CDR2 is YFSETQ in the germline V gene. This CDR3 reads CASSASDSERSPLHF. The CDR3 nucleotides are TGCGCCAGCAGCGCCTCTGACTCCGAAAGATCACCCCTCCACTTT.

The DNA for the CDR3 is TGTGCCAGCAGCTTAGCCCGGGACAGGGGAAAAGGAGGAGGCGGCTACACCTTC. This translates into CASSLARDRGKGGGGYTF. V usage is TRBV7-2 and J usage is TRBJ1-2; TRBD1 aligns across 10 bases. V shed 0 bases and J 8 bases; nucleotides not matched to a gene: 15. CDR3 length: 18 residues. In germline, CDR1 is SGHTA, CDR2 FQGNSA.

This chain uses TRBV14 with TRBJ2-3; D is unresolved. There are 11 residues in the CDR3. The germline V and J ends were trimmed by 5 bases and 2 bases, with 2 bases remaining between them. CDR1 and CDR2 from the germline V gene are SGHDN and FVKESK. The CDR3, as DNA: TGTGCCAGCAGCTACACAGATACGCAGTATTTT. Protein product: CASSYTDTQYF.

The chain joins TRBV6-5 to TRBJ1-1; D unresolved. Trimming took off 0 bases at V and 1 base at J, with 12 bases between the two ends. Germline V gives CDR1 MNHEY, CDR2 SVGAGI. The CDR3 is made up of 16 amino acids. The CDR3 coding sequence is TGTGCCAGCAGTTACTCGACGGGGTTGGGGAACACTGAAGCTTTCTTT. Translating gives CASSYSTGLGNTEAFF.

CDR3 nucleotide sequence: TGTGCCAGCTCTCGGGACAGAGTTAGCAATCAGCCCCAGCATTTT. This codes for CASSRDRVSNQPQHF. The V call is TRBV18, the J call TRBJ1-5, with 7 bases aligning to TRBD1. V shed 6 bases and J 0 bases; nucleotides not matched to a gene: 5. Germline loops: CDR1 KGHSH, CDR2 LQKENI. The CDR3 contains 15 residues.

The V and J genes are TRBV7-2 and TRBJ1-6, with D possibly matching TRBD1 (5 bases). V was cut by 5 bases and J by 1 base, with 9 bases left in between. The CDR3 spans 15 residues. Germline CDR1 reads SGHTA; CDR2 reads FQGNSA. The CDR3 region is CASSRSGSYNSPLHF. Written as DNA, the CDR3 is TGTGCCAGCAGCCGCTCAGGGTCCTATAATTCACCCCTCCACTTT.

V is TRBV30 and J is TRBJ1-3; tentatively, D is TRBD1 (6 bases). V was pared by 3 bases and J by 7 bases, with 16 bases between. Germline lookup yields CDR1 GTSNPN and CDR2 SVGIG (reference sequence). CDR3 length: 14 amino acids. CDR3 residues: CAWRAGQGRNTIYF. The CDR3 DNA sequence: TGTGCCTGGAGGGCCGGGCAGGGGAGGAACACCATATATTTT. Using reference TRBV30 and TRBJ1-3 for the parts outside the CDR3, the full variable domain is SQTIHQWPATLVQPVGSPLSLECTVEGTSNPNLYWYRQAAGRGLQLLFYSVGIGQISSEVPQNLSASRPQDRQFILSSKKLLLSDSGFYLCAWRAGQGRNTIYFGEGSWLTVV.

This sequence joins TRBV15 and TRBJ2-7; no clear D gene. CDR1 is LNHNV and CDR2 is YYDKDF in the germline V gene (reference sequence). The CDR3 spans 13 residues. Trimming removed 1 base at V and 6 bases at J, with 10 bases between. Written as DNA, the CDR3 is TGTGCCACCAGCAGAGTTTTTTCCGGCGAGCAGTACTTC. Translation gives CATSRVFSGEQYF.

The chain joins TRBV23-1 to TRBJ2-1; 8 bases match TRBD1. TRBV23-1 falls under the ORF class, with uncertain function. The CDR3 totals 16 residues. Germline trimming cut 4 bases from V and 1 base from J; bases unmatched to any gene: 6. The CDR3 DNA reads as TGCGCCAGCAGTCCACGGACAGGGCGTTCCTACAATGAGCAGTTCTTC. It translates to CASSPRTGRSYNEQFF.

The chain joins TRBV15 to TRBJ1-4; D not resolved. The CDR3 covers 15 residues. CDR1 LNHNV and CDR2 YYDKDF come from the germline V gene (reference sequence). The V end was cut by 10 bases, the J end by 5 bases, with 20 bases between. In DNA form, the CDR3 reads TGTGCCAGCGGCCACCTCGTAACCCACAATGAAAAACTGTTTTTT. It encodes CASGHLVTHNEKLFF. The complete variable domain, with remaining parts taken from reference TRBV15 and TRBJ1-4, reads DAMVIQNPRYQVTQFGKPVTLSCSQTLNHNVMYWYQQKSSQAPKLLFHYYDKDFNNEADTPDNFQSRRPNTSFCFLDIRSPGLGDTAMYLCASGHLVTHNEKLFFGSGTQLSVL.

The V call is TRBV18, the J call TRBJ1-1, with a possible D match to TRBD1 (5 bases). V lost 10 bases and J lost 11, with 23 bases in between. This CDR3 is 13 amino acids long. Per germline, CDR1 KGHSH and CDR2 LQKENI. The CDR3: CATFPAQGFTAFF. In nucleotides, the CDR3 is TGTGCCACCTTCCCAGCCCAGGGATTTACGGCTTTCTTT.

The CDR3 sequence is CASSLAYGDGEQYF. The CDR3 DNA is TGTGCCAGCAGCTTAGCCTATGGGGATGGCGAGCAGTACTTC. V usage is TRBV7-2 and J usage is TRBJ2-7; D call uncertain. CDR3 size: 14 residues. Germline CDR1 reads SGHTA; CDR2 reads FQGNSA. Between the trimmed V and J ends, which lost 0 bases and 6 bases, there was a span of 12 bases. The full variable domain, in which reference TRBV7-2 and TRBJ2-7 provide the parts outside the CDR3, is GAGVSQSPSNKVTEKGKDVELRCDPISGHTALYWYRQSLGQGLEFLIYFQGNSAPDKSGLPSDRFSAERTGGSVSTLTIQRTQQEDSAVYLCASSLAYGDGEQYFGPGTRLTVT.

About this clone: Other DNA sequences in this sample translate to the same CDR3. The chain has TRBV6-5 and TRBJ1-1; perhaps TRBD1 as D (5 bases). CDR3 size: 15 residues. The germline V gene has CDR1 MNHEY and CDR2 SVGAGI. The V and J ends lost 0 bases and 1 base respectively, with 9 bases between them. The CDR3, as DNA: TGTGCCAGCAGTTACTCGAGACAGCAGAACACTGAAGCTTTCTTT. Residues: CASSYSRQQNTEAFF.

The chain employs TRBV5-6 and TRBJ1-2; TRBD1 aligns across 9 bases. Germline V gene lookup returns CDR1 SGHDT and CDR2 YYEEEE. V gave up 6 bases and J gave up 8 bases; unmatched junction bases: 14. The CDR3 sequence is 15 residues long. CDR3 sequence (DNA): TGTGCCAGCACCCCCTATGCCGGGACAGGGTACGGCTACACCTTC. Amino acids: CASTPYAGTGYGYTF.

The chain recombines TRBV6-6 with TRBJ1-2; D gene uncertain. Germline values: CDR1 MNHNY, CDR2 SVGAGI (reference sequence). V lost 0 bases and J lost 1, with 6 bases in between. This CDR3 is 14 amino acids long. The CDR3 DNA reads TGTGCCAGCAGTTACTCGCTTAATAACTATGGCTACACCTTC. Amino acids: CASSYSLNNYGYTF.

This clone turned up a few times. The rearrangement joins TRBV29-1 to TRBJ2-7, with D maybe TRBD1 (6 bases). Germline loops: CDR1 SQVTM, CDR2 ANQGSEA. The CDR3 spans 11 residues. Trimming took off 6 bases at V and 3 bases at J, with 9 bases between the two ends. CDR3 sequence reads: CSVVQGYEQYF. In DNA form, the CDR3 reads TGCAGCGTCGTACAGGGCTACGAGCAGTACTTC.

The rearrangement uses TRBV19 and TRBJ1-2; tentative D call: TRBD1 (5 bases). The CDR3 contains 15 residues. V lost 4 bases and J lost 4, with 16 bases in between. The germline gives CDR1 LNHDA, CDR2 SQIVND (reference sequence). For the CDR3, the DNA is TGTGCCAGTAGTACTTCGCCGGGGGGATCCTATGGCTACACCTTC. This sequence encodes CASSTSPGGSYGYTF.

A few counts support this clone. The chain links TRBV19 to TRBJ2-1; D not certain. The V end was cut by 6 bases, the J end by 0 bases, with 15 bases between. This CDR3 contains 16 residues. Germline CDR1 and CDR2: LNHDA and SQIVND (reference sequence). The CDR3 bases are TGTGCCAGTAGAATCTCCACGGCGAGCTCCTACAATGAGCAGTTCTTC. Residues: CASRISTASSYNEQFF.

This rearrangement joins TRBV2 to TRBJ2-2, with a tentative D call TRBD1 (6 bases). Germline-derived CDR1 and CDR2 are SNHLY and FYNNEI. This CDR3 is 14 amino acids long. Trimming stripped 7 bases from V and 7 bases from J, with 16 bases between. The CDR3 reads CASTLEQGNGELFF. The CDR3 DNA reads TGTGCCAGCACCCTAGAACAGGGAAACGGGGAGCTGTTTTTT.

This clone was observed once. The chain combines TRBV5-1 with TRBJ1-1, with a weak D call TRBD1 (5 bases). The CDR3 covers 16 residues. The V end lost 0 bases, the J end lost 5 bases, and 17 bases lay between the germline ends. The germline V gene encodes CDR1 SGHRS and CDR2 YFSETQ. In DNA, the CDR3 is TGCGCCAGCAGCTTGGAAACCGGGACCCTGAGGACTGAAGCTTTCTTT. It codes for CASSLETGTLRTEAFF.

The chain is built from TRBV25-1 and TRBJ1-2; TRBD1 aligns across 11 bases. Trimming cost V 4 bases and J 8 bases; bases outside gene matches: 6. Germline CDR1 MGHDK, CDR2 SYGVNS. The CDR3 has 14 amino acids. In nucleotides, the CDR3 is TGTGCCAGCAGTGTGCCGGGACAGGGGGTCGGCTACACCTTC. It is translated as CASSVPGQGVGYTF.

This clone was counted between two and nine times. The CDR3 DNA reads as TGCGCCAGCAGCCAAGGGACGGGGAGGGAGTATGGCTACACCTTC. Translated, it gives CASSQGTGREYGYTF. V is TRBV4-1 and J is TRBJ1-2, with D unclear. The germline V gene encodes CDR1 MGHRA and CDR2 YSYEKL. Between the trimmed V and J ends, which lost 1 base and 5 bases, there was a span of 14 bases. The CDR3 covers 15 residues.

About this clone itself: At one end, the junction sequence differs from germline, possibly due to a read error. The rearrangement uses TRBV5-8 and TRBJ1-2, with D perhaps matching TRBD1 (6 bases). The germline gives CDR1 SGHTS, CDR2 YDEGEE. The CDR3 is 15 amino acids. The CDR3 spells CASADRAGANYGYTF. The CDR3 DNA is TGCGCCAGCGCCGATCGGGCAGGGGCTAACTATGGCTACACCTTC.

This chain joins TRBV7-2 and TRBJ2-7, with 10 bases lining up with TRBD2. Germline V gene lookup returns CDR1 SGHTA and CDR2 FQGNSA. The CDR3 spans 15 residues. The V segment lost 4 bases and the J segment 3 bases; nucleotides outside the gene matches: 6. CDR3 in DNA: TGTGCCAGCAGCTCAGCGGGACTAGCGAACTACGAGCAGTACTTC. The encoded protein is CASSSAGLANYEQYF.

Concerning this clone: Other nucleotide sequences in the sample specify the same CDR3. The V gene is TRBV19, the J gene TRBJ2-3, with 13 bases fitting TRBD2. CDR3 length: 15 amino acids. Trimming took 6 bases from V and 6 from J; bases not matched to a gene: 6. The germline gives CDR1 LNHDA, CDR2 SQIVND (reference sequence). DNA for the CDR3: TGTGCCAGTAGCCGACTAGCGGGGGGTGGCGATACGCAGTATTTT. Protein: CASSRLAGGGDTQYF.

The genes are TRBV13 and TRBJ1-2; D might be TRBD1 (5 bases). This CDR3 has 12 amino acids. Trimming pared 5 bases from V and 8 bases from J, leaving 12 bases between. CDR1 is PRHDT and CDR2 is FYEKMQ in the germline V gene (reference sequence). CDR3 DNA: TGTGCCAGCAGCCTTACAGGCCGAGGCTACACCTTC. It codes for CASSLTGRGYTF. The full variable domain, rest sourced from reference TRBV13 and TRBJ1-2, is AAGVIQSPRHLIKEKRETATLKCYPIPRHDTVYWYQQGPGQDPQFLISFYEKMQSDKGSIPDRFSAQQFSDYHSELNMSSLELGDSALYFCASSLTGRGYTFGSGTRLTVV.